The next 29 T cell receptor beta chains were all read from a single sample in a study of T cells in Graves' hyperthyroidism and ophthalmopathy. What was amplified from RNA transcripts were TCR beta CDR3 regions. Researchers ran a first-round RT-PCR on the TCR CDR3 using the HTBI primer set. TCRdb independently ran MiXCR on the multiplex PCR reads; one entry per CDR3 protein. The sample holds under 450,000 distinct CDR3 sequences; about 13% are singletons and the top ten take less than 25%. Sequenced sample: blood. These receptors all stem from a man between 25 and 39 years old with Graves' hyperthyroidism that later progressed to Graves' ophthalmopathy.

In its sample, this clonotype was seen many times. The V gene is TRBV12-3 or TRBV12-4, the J gene TRBJ1-1; no clear D gene. Trimming stripped 3 bases from V and 5 bases from J, with 10 bases between. This CDR3 has 13 residues. This CDR3 is CASSFGGRTEAFF. The CDR3 bases are TGTGCCAGCAGTTTCGGCGGGAGGACTGAAGCTTTCTTT.

This clonotype has a count of ten or more. V is TRBV30 and J is TRBJ2-3; 8 bases are shared with TRBD1. The CDR3 runs 13 residues. J was trimmed by 6 bases and V by 5 bases; bases with no gene match: 7. Per germline, CDR1 GTSNPN and CDR2 SVGIG (reference sequence). CDR3 DNA: TGTGCCTGGGGGGACAGGACAGGGGATACGCAGTATTTT. Translating gives CAWGDRTGDTQYF.

This clonotype was detected only a few times. This rearrangement joins TRBV19 to TRBJ2-3; D is perhaps TRBD1 or TRBD2 (5 bases each). Trimming removed 10 bases from V and 2 bases from J, with 22 bases in between. This CDR3 spans 16 amino acids. Germline CDR1 is LNHDA and CDR2 is SQIVND (reference sequence). CDR3 loop: CATRSTGPRITDTQYF. The DNA for the CDR3 is TGTGCCACGAGATCGACGGGGCCAAGGATCACAGATACGCAGTATTTT.

The chain combines TRBV30 with TRBJ2-6; TRBD1 matches at 11 bases. From germline, CDR1 is GTSNPN and CDR2 SVGIG (reference sequence). The CDR3 runs 18 residues. V dropped 2 bases and J dropped 1; count of bases not matched to a gene: 7. The chain's CDR3 is CAWSSWTGGGSGANVLTF. CDR3 nucleotide sequence: TGTGCCTGGAGTTCCTGGACAGGGGGCGGTTCTGGGGCCAACGTCCTGACTTTC. Variable domain in full (rest from reference TRBV30 and TRBJ2-6): SQTIHQWPATLVQPVGSPLSLECTVEGTSNPNLYWYRQAAGRGLQLLFYSVGIGQISSEVPQNLSASRPQDRQFILSSKKLLLSDSGFYLCAWSSWTGGGSGANVLTFGAGSRLTVL.

A remark on this clonotype: A read error may explain this, as a much larger clone is one base away. V is TRBV27 and J is TRBJ2-7; D is unclear. There are 13 residues in the CDR3. The germline V gene has CDR1 MNHEY and CDR2 SMNVEV (reference sequence). V was clipped by 2 bases and J by 2 bases, with 7 bases between them. Here the CDR3 DNA reads TGTGCCAGCAGTTTAGTACCGCCCTACGAGCAGTACTTC. Its translation is CASSLVPPYEQYF.

This clonotype has at least ten counts. V usage is TRBV2 and J usage is TRBJ1-1, with D tentatively TRBD1 (5 bases). The V end was cut by 4 bases, the J end by 4 bases, with 19 bases between. The CDR3 length is 16 residues. The V gene's germline CDR1 is SNHLY and CDR2 FYNNEI. CDR3 in amino acids: CASSARQGKYGTEAFF. The CDR3 region has the DNA TGTGCCAGCAGTGCTCGGCAGGGAAAGTACGGCACTGAAGCTTTCTTT.

This clonotype was detected ten times or more. The chain carries TRBV6-5 and TRBJ2-1; TRBD2 is a possible D gene (7 bases). Trimming shortened V by 0 bases and J by 4 bases, and 13 bases separated the two germline ends. CDR1 and CDR2 from the germline V gene are MNHEY and SVGAGI. This CDR3 has 16 residues. For the CDR3, the DNA is TGTGCCAGCAGTTACTCTAGGGCGGGGGCGTACAATGAGCAGTTCTTC. Translated, it gives CASSYSRAGAYNEQFF.

This clonotype was observed at least ten times. The V call is TRBV4-1, the J call TRBJ1-1; D is unclear. This CDR3 region has 13 residues. V was clipped by 2 bases and J by 2 bases, with 6 bases between them. CDR1 MGHRA and CDR2 YSYEKL come from the germline V gene. CDR3 sequence: CASSQSRNTEAFF. CDR3 nucleotide sequence: TGCGCCAGCAGCCAAAGCCGTAACACTGAAGCTTTCTTT.

This clonotype was found many times. V gene TRBV7-2 combines with J gene TRBJ1-2; 8 bases are shared with TRBD1. The V and J ends lost 5 bases and 1 base, in that order; junction bases with no gene match: 3. CDR3 length: 14 amino acids. Germline CDR1 SGHTA, CDR2 FQGNSA. The CDR3 region has the DNA TGTGCCAGCAGCCAACAGGGGGTTAACTATGGCTACACCTTC. Protein: CASSQQGVNYGYTF.

This clonotype was detected ten times or more. The chain combines TRBV7-9 with TRBJ2-3; the D gene is possibly TRBD1 (6 bases). The CDR3 extends over 18 amino acids. CDR1 is SEHNR, CDR2 FQNEAQ, per germline (reference sequence). V was trimmed by 6 bases and J by 0 bases, leaving 22 bases between them. CDR3 residues: CASRNTGRRLSSTDTQYF. DNA for the CDR3: TGTGCCAGCAGGAACACAGGGCGACGGCTCTCTAGCACAGATACGCAGTATTTT.

This clonotype was counted ten times or more. The CDR3 protein is CASNLQENYEQYF. CDR3 nucleotides: TGTGCCAGCAATTTGCAGGAAAACTACGAGCAGTACTTC. The chain links TRBV27 to TRBJ2-7; D gene uncertain. The CDR3 totals 13 residues. Trimming stripped 7 bases from V and 3 bases from J, with 13 bases between. Germline loops: CDR1 MNHEY, CDR2 SMNVEV (reference sequence).

This clonotype has more than one count but fewer than ten. The genes are TRBV7-9 and TRBJ1-2; unclear D gene. Germline-derived CDR1 and CDR2 are SEHNR and FQNEAQ (reference sequence). The length of the CDR3 is 12 residues. V was pared by 5 bases and J by 2 bases, with 6 bases between. CDR3 loop: CASSAQNYGYTF. Here the CDR3 DNA reads TGTGCCAGCAGCGCTCAAAACTATGGCTACACCTTC. Filled out from reference TRBV7-9 and TRBJ1-2, the complete variable domain reads DTGVSQNPRHKITKRGQNVTFRCDPISEHNRLYWYRQTLGQGPEFLTYFQNEAQLEKSRLLSDRFSAERPKGSFSTLEIQRTEQGDSAMYLCASSAQNYGYTFGSGTRLTVV.

The genes are TRBV5-1 and TRBJ2-3; 9 bases map to TRBD2. Germline values: CDR1 SGHRS, CDR2 YFSETQ. The CDR3 sequence is 16 residues long. Germline trimming cut 4 bases from V and 5 bases from J; bases unmatched to any gene: 11. DNA for the CDR3: TGCGCCAGCAGCGTCCATGGCGGGGGGGCTTTAGATACGCAGTATTTT. Its translation: CASSVHGGGALDTQYF.

The chain joins TRBV20-1 to TRBJ2-5; D could derive from TRBD1 or TRBD2 (6 bases each). V was trimmed by 6 bases and J by 3 bases, leaving 11 bases between them. Germline V CDR1 and CDR2: DFQATT, SNEGSKA (reference sequence). This CDR3 region has 12 residues. In DNA, the CDR3 is TGCAGTGCCCCGAGGGGGGAAGAGACCCAGTACTTC. Encoded protein: CSAPRGEETQYF.

This clonotype was detected many times. The chain links TRBV20-1 to TRBJ1-5; tentative D call: TRBD1 (6 bases). Trimming removed 7 bases from V and 3 bases from J, with 13 bases in between. The germline V gene has CDR1 DFQATT and CDR2 SNEGSKA (reference sequence). The CDR3 extends over 13 amino acids. The CDR3 spells CSVQGGDNQPQHF. The CDR3 DNA reads TGCAGTGTTCAAGGGGGGGACAATCAGCCCCAGCATTTT.

The chain combines TRBV7-9 with TRBJ2-7; TRBD2 matches at 10 bases. The CDR3 runs 16 residues. In germline, CDR1 is SEHNR, CDR2 FQNEAQ (reference sequence). The V gene end was trimmed by 4 bases and the J gene end by 6 bases; junction bases not matched to a gene: 12. CDR3 sequence (DNA): TGTGCCAGCAGCTCCAGTGTGGTTCTAGCGGGGGTCGAGCAGTACTTC. This codes for CASSSSVVLAGVEQYF. Full variable domain (missing parts from reference TRBV7-9 and TRBJ2-7): DTGVSQNPRHKITKRGQNVTFRCDPISEHNRLYWYRQTLGQGPEFLTYFQNEAQLEKSRLLSDRFSAERPKGSFSTLEIQRTEQGDSAMYLCASSSSVVLAGVEQYFGPGTRLTVT.

Note on this clonotype: A much larger clone is a single base away; this may be a read error. The chain couples TRBV9 to TRBJ1-2; the match to TRBD1 covers 7 bases. This CDR3 comprises 15 residues. Germline CDR1 SGDLS, CDR2 YYNGEE. CDR3 amino acids: CASSVMGTGVHGCTF. CDR3 nucleotide sequence: TGTGCCAGCAGCGTAATGGGAACAGGGGTACATGGCTGCACCTTC.

This clonotype was found many times. This rearrangement joins TRBV6-2 or TRBV6-3 to TRBJ2-7, with D possibly being TRBD2 (6 bases). Germline lookup yields CDR1 MNHEY and CDR2 SVGEGT. The CDR3 extends over 13 amino acids. V dropped 6 bases and J dropped 3 bases, with 12 bases sitting between them. CDR3 in amino acids: CASRRDSDYEQYF. In DNA, the CDR3 is TGTGCCAGCAGGAGGGACTCCGACTACGAGCAGTACTTC.

This clonotype was recorded at least ten times. V gene TRBV12-3 or TRBV12-4 combines with J gene TRBJ1-2, with no clear D. The CDR3 spans 13 residues. V shed 5 bases and J shed 7 bases, with 14 bases lying between them. CDR3 nucleotides: TGTGCCAGCAGTAACCCCCTCCTCCCTGGCTACACCTTC. Protein sequence: CASSNPLLPGYTF.

This clonotype turned up a few times. J is TRBJ2-7 and V is TRBV5-4, with TRBD1 identical over 7 bases. After removal of 3 bases from V and 1 base from J, the junction contained 4 bases not matched to a gene. Germline CDR1 reads SGHNT; CDR2 reads YYREEE (reference sequence). There are 14 residues in the CDR3. The CDR3 loop is CASSSRGKSYEQYF. The CDR3 bases are TGTGCCAGCAGCTCCAGGGGGAAGTCCTACGAGCAGTACTTC.

This clonotype was picked up many times. V and J are TRBV6-6 and TRBJ2-2; D is uncertain. V dropped 2 bases and J dropped 2 bases, with 12 bases sitting between them. Germline loops: CDR1 MNHNY, CDR2 SVGAGI (reference sequence). The CDR3 totals 16 residues. The CDR3 sequence: CASSYRAGGNTGELFF. CDR3 coding DNA: TGTGCCAGCAGTTACCGGGCAGGCGGTAACACCGGGGAGCTGTTTTTT.

Ten or more counts support this clonotype. The chain links TRBV27 to TRBJ1-1; D gene unclear. Germline-derived CDR1 and CDR2 are MNHEY and SMNVEV (reference sequence). The CDR3 runs 14 residues. V was trimmed by 5 bases and J by 1 base, leaving 11 bases between them. CDR3 loop: CASSVLQPNTEAFF. CDR3 in DNA: TGTGCCAGCAGTGTGTTACAGCCGAACACTGAAGCTTTCTTT.

This clonotype was seen many times. This sequence joins TRBV28 and TRBJ2-3, with 8 bases fitting TRBD2. Germline CDR1 and CDR2: MDHEN and SYDVKM. Germline trimming cut 5 bases from V and 3 bases from J; bases unmatched to any gene: 13. This CDR3 contains 17 residues. CDR3 sequence (DNA): TGTGCCAGCAGTGCCTCCCTCGGGCGGGGGGAAACAGATACGCAGTATTTT. Translated, it gives CASSASLGRGETDTQYF.

The chain uses TRBV6-1 and TRBJ1-6, with D unclear. Germline V gene data show CDR1 as MNHNS and CDR2 as SASEGT. The CDR3 spans 16 residues. Deletions cut 2 bases from V and 4 bases from J, with 12 bases between. DNA for the CDR3: TGTGCCAGCAGTGAAAACCGGGGTGGGTATAATTCACCCCTCCACTTT. Its protein is CASSENRGGYNSPLHF.

The rearrangement joins TRBV4-1 to TRBJ2-5; 8 nucleotides match TRBD1. This CDR3 spans 13 amino acids. Germline values: CDR1 MGHRA, CDR2 YSYEKL. After removal of 2 bases from V and 5 bases from J, the junction contained 1 base not matched to a gene. The CDR3 DNA reads as TGCGCCAGCAGCCAATGGACAGGGGAGACCCAGTACTTC. Protein sequence: CASSQWTGETQYF.

The chain uses TRBV30 and TRBJ1-3, with a weak D call TRBD1 (6 bases). The CDR3 is 13 residues long. The V and J ends lost 5 bases and 0 bases respectively, with 8 bases between them. Per germline, CDR1 GTSNPN and CDR2 SVGIG (reference sequence). DNA for the CDR3: TGTGCCTGGCAAGGGGGCTCTGGAAACACCATATATTTT. Its translation is CAWQGGSGNTIYF. Full variable domain (remainder filled in from reference TRBV30 and TRBJ1-3): SQTIHQWPATLVQPVGSPLSLECTVEGTSNPNLYWYRQAAGRGLQLLFYSVGIGQISSEVPQNLSASRPQDRQFILSSKKLLLSDSGFYLCAWQGGSGNTIYFGEGSWLTVV.

This clonotype was recorded a few times. The chain has TRBV3-1 and TRBJ1-3; 9 bases fit TRBD1. Germline values: CDR1 LGHDT, CDR2 YNNKEL (reference sequence). V was clipped by 7 bases and J by 4 bases; unmatched bases: 2. The CDR3 contains 13 residues. Here the CDR3 reads CASTGTGGNTIYF. CDR3 sequence (DNA): TGTGCCAGCACCGGGACAGGGGGAAACACCATATATTTT.

The chain is built from TRBV5-1 and TRBJ1-6, with TRBD1 identical over 7 bases. V lost 4 bases, J lost 9 bases, and 10 bases stayed unmatched. In germline, CDR1 is SGHRS, CDR2 YFSETQ. The CDR3 totals 15 residues. CDR3 coding DNA: TGCGCCAGCAGCCTCCGAGGAGGGGGCATTTCACCCCTCCACTTT. It yields the protein CASSLRGGGISPLHF.

This clonotype was seen a handful of times. No DNA is shown, since the ends of the CDR3 on it are uncertain; the CDR3 is the one TCRdb lists. The V gene is TRBV10-3, the J gene TRBJ2-7; the D segment call TRBD1 is taken from the table without a DNA check. The CDR3 adds up to 15 amino acids, both ends counted. Germline assignment: CDR1 ENHRY and CDR2 SYGVKD. The CDR3 reads CAISTSGTVSYEQYF.